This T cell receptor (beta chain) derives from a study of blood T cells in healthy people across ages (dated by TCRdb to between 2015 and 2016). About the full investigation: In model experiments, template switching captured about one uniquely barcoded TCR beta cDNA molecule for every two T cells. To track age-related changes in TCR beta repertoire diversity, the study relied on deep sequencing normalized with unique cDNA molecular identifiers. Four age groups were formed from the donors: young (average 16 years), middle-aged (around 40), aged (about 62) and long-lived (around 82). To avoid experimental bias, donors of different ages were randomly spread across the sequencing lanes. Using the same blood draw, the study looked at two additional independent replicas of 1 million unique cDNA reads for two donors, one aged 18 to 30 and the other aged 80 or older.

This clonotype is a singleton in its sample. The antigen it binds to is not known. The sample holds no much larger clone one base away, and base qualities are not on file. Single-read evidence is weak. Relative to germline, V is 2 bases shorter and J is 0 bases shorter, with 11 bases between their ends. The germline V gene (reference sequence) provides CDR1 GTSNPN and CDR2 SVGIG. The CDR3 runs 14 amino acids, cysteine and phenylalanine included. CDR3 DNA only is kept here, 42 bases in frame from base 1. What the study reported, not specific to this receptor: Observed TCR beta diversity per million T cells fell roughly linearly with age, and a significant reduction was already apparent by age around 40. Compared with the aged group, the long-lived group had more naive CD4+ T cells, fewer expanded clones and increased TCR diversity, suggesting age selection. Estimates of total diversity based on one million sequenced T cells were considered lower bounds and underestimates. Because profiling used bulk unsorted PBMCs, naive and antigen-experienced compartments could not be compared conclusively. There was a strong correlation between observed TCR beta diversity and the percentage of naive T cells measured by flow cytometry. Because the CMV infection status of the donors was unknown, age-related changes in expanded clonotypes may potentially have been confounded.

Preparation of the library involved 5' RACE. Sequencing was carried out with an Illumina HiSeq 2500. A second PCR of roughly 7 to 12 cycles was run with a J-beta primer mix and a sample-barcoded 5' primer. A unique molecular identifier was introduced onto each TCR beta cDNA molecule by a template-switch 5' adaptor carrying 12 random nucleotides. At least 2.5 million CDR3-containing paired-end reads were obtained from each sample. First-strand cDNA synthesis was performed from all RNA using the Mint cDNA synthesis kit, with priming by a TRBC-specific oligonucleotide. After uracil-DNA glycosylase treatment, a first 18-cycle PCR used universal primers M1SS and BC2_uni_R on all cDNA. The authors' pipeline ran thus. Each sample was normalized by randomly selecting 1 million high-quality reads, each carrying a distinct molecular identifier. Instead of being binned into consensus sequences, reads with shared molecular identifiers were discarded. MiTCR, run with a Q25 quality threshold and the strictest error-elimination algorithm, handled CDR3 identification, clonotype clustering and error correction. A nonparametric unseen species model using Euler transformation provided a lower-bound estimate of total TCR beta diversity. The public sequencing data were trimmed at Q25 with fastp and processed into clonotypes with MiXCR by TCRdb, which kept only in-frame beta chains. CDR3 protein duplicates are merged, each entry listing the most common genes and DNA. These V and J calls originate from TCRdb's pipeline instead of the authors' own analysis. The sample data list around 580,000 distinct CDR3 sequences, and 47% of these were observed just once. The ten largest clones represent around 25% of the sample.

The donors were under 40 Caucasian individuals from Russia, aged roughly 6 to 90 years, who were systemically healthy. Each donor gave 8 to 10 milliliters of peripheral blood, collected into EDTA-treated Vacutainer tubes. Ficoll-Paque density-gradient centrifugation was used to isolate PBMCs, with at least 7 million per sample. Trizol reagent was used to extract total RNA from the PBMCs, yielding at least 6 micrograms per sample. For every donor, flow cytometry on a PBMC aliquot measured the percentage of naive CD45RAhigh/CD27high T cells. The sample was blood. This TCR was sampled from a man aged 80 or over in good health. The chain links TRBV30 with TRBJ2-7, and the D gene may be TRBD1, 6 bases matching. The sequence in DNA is TGTGCCTGGAGTCGAGGACAGCCCTCCTACGAGCAGTACTTC. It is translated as CAWSRGQPSYEQYF.